This T cell receptor beta chain was documented in a study of T cells expressing NK-cell markers (dated by TCRdb to between 2020 and 2021). About the full investigation: Three sorted T-cell subsets (CD3+CD56+NKG2C+, CD3+CD56+NKG2C- and CD3+CD56-NKG2C+) from several donors had their TCR beta-chain repertoires profiled. Among the eight sequenced donors, only one was HCMV-seronegative, while the other seven were HCMV-seropositive. Randomly selected healthy volunteers, three men and five women, were used as the eight sequenced donors. Sequencing of the libraries produced 2 x 150 bp reads on Illumina HiSeq 2000/2500, MiSeq or NextSeq.

HCMV serostatus was determined by detecting HCMV-specific IgG in serum with a commercial ELISA kit. Peripheral blood mononuclear cells were isolated from blood by Ficoll density gradient centrifugation. From the cysteine through the phenylalanine, the CDR3 covers 12 amino acids. DNA for this receptor is not on file. CDR1 SGHRS and CDR2 YFSETQ were looked up in the germline V gene. Sequencing was carried out with an Illumina HiSeq 2000. TCR beta cDNA libraries were prepared using 5'RACE template switching, which introduced a universal primer site and unique molecular identifiers. Synthesis of cDNA was primed from the TCR beta constant segment and was followed by two consecutive PCR amplification steps. The source study handled its data this way. Reads were demultiplexed and grouped by UMI with MIGEC, and clonotypes were assembled and quantified with MiTCR. To remove erroneous sequences, TCR cDNA sequences were retained only when supported by two or more reads. Downstream repertoire analysis used the tcR package, and clonotypes were matched across fractions by CDR3 nucleotide sequence plus V segment. VDJmatch was used to annotate antigen specificity against VDJdb, with one amino acid substitution allowed in CDR3. The reads underwent TCRdb reprocessing, giving one record for each CDR3 protein sequence and no DNA. These V and J calls originate from TCRdb's pipeline instead of the authors' own analysis. The sample table gives around 140,000 distinct CDR3 sequences. The biggest ten clones account for more than 10% of the sample.

Comment on this clonotype: The antigen it binds to is not known.

The paper as a whole reports these results and caveats: It remained unclear whether the expanded NKG2C-expressing T cell clones were specific for HCMV antigens. For five or six donors, the dominant CD3+CD56+NKG2C+ clonotypes were among the top 10 CD8+ clonotypes and accounted for roughly 1.0-7.5% of CD8+ T cells. Those dominant clonotypes were again the most abundant among CD3+CD56-NKG2C+ cells in a handful of donors, at about 25-65%.

This clonotype was sampled from a man in his late teens or twenties in good health. Donor details come from another sample of the same person, matched by shared clones. The rearrangement joined TRBV5-1 to TRBJ1-2; the D call of TRBD1 rests on TCRdb alone, since no DNA is present to check it. What was sequenced was blood T cells: a sorted CD56 or NKG2C T cell subset, CD4+ or CD8+ T cells, or bulk PBMC T cells (not recorded which). CDR3 region: CASSSTGAGYTF.